The present TCR beta chain was sequenced within a study of OX40 agonist ivuxolimab in advanced cancers. As for the study more broadly: Ivuxolimab was an agonistic, fully human IgG2 monoclonal antibody directed against OX40 (CD134), a costimulatory receptor. Patients were allowed to have had prior anti-PD-1, anti-PD-L1 or anti-CTLA-4 therapy, and approximately 40% of the dose-escalation patients had been treated with checkpoint inhibitors. The paper describes the monotherapy dose-escalation part (N = 52 patients) of the phase I trial of ivuxolimab. Intravenous ivuxolimab was administered to patients every 2 weeks at six dose levels: 0.01, 0.1, 0.3, 1.5, 3 and 10 mg/kg. Three dose-escalation patients achieved partial responses, one with hepatocellular carcinoma and two with cutaneous melanoma. In the dose-escalation cohort, over 65% of patients were male, and the mean age was around 60 years, with a range of about 23 to 85. Peripheral TCRbeta sequencing was intended to test whether TCR sequence diversity was altered and clonal T-cell expansion was caused by ivuxolimab. Of the 52 patients in dose escalation, about 19 had hepatocellular carcinoma, around 15 had melanoma, 9 had renal cell carcinoma and 9 had head and neck cancer.

General conclusions and limits of the study: After ivuxolimab, more expanded clones were found on average in CD8+ T cells than in CD4+ T cells. Antigen specificity was not determined for the clonally expanded peripheral T cells. In the 0.1-3.0 mg/kg groups, partial responders were among the patients with the lowest normalized peripheral clonal expansion, particularly in CD8+ T cells. Clonal expansion of both CD4+ and CD8+ blood T cells was observed from baseline to week 6 at doses 0.1 to 3.0 mg/kg. Low levels of normalized T-cell clonal expansion were also shown by some nonresponding patients.

V sheds 4 bases and J sheds 5 bases, leaving 12 bases between their ends. Via the germline V gene, CDR1 is MNHEY and CDR2 SVGAGI. The CDR3 spans 14 residues, from the cysteine through the phenylalanine. Left in the record is the CDR3 DNA by itself, 42 bases read in frame from the first base. The trial excluded patients who had a history of autoimmune disease or who were on systemic immunosuppression. Peripheral blood for TCR sequencing was drawn from every dose cohort at baseline, at cycle 4 day 1 and at cycle 7 day 1. The samples were taken from a phase I, first-in-human, multicenter, open-label dose-escalation trial of ivuxolimab. Adults with locally advanced or metastatic melanoma, renal cell carcinoma, hepatocellular carcinoma or head and neck squamous cell carcinoma were enrolled in the trial. Before TCR sequencing, CD4+ T cells and CD8+ T cells from peripheral blood were sorted into separate populations.

Genomic DNA was isolated from the sorted cells so that the TCRbeta CDR3 region could be sequenced. The immunoSEQ Assay was used for sequencing of TCRbeta CDR3 regions. TCRdb holds this immuneACCESS table with in-frame rearrangements only. Some clones are missing; in checked studies, unresolved V genes explain under half, and the rest has no known cause. The sample records about 69,000 clones, about 80% of which are singletons. Together, the top ten hold approximately 2.1% of the sample. Of note for this clone: Its antigen is not yet known. Per-base quality was not reported, and no clone a single base away is much larger than it.

The receptor was isolated from an adult with an advanced solid tumor such as melanoma, head and neck, liver or kidney cancer. Material: CD4+ or CD8+ T cells sorted from blood, obtained in a trial of the OX40 agonist ivuxolimab. Recombination joined TRBV6-5 with TRBJ2-1; the D segment may tentatively be TRBD1 or TRBD2, each giving 5 matched bases. DNA sequence: TGTGCCAGCAGTTGGACCAGGGACCACAATGAGCAGTTCTTC. Its product reads: CASSWTRDHNEQFF.